This TCR beta chain was sequenced in a study of cytomegalovirus exposure and HLA in healthy donors. The V end was cut by 8 bases, the J end by 6 bases, with 23 bases between. The CDR3 is 15 amino acids. Germline loops: CDR1 SNHLY, CDR2 FYNNEI. A multiplex PCR was run with 60 Vbeta primers and 13 Jbeta primers. TCRdb's table, derived via immunoSEQ multiplex PCR, lists solely in-frame clones and lacks some. The sample records about 160,000 clones, 75% to 85% being singletons. The V and J genes are TRBV2 and TRBJ2-7, with a tentative D call TRBD1 (7 bases). The sequenced sample was PBMCs. The origin of this receptor is a man aged 50 to 60 in good health and CMV-seropositive. CDR3 bases: TGTGCCAGCCTAGGAGGGGGCGTGAAACGACTCGAGCAGTACTTC. Translated: CASLGGGVKRLEQYF.